Given below is one TCR beta chain in context. What it binds is not known. The data are from a study of cytomegalovirus exposure and HLA in healthy donors. General study results and limits: Most sequenced TCRs were rare (though some public TCRs occurred in many donors). A list of approximately 160 TCR beta chains associated with cytomegalovirus was given. Sequencing had likely introduced a cluster of highly shared sequence variants as an artifact.

PCR used 60 Vbeta primers and 13 Jbeta primers. The protocol was immunoSEQ multiplex PCR, while the TCRdb copy is restricted to in-frame clones and leaves out a portion. The table lists about 180,000 clones, 70% to 75% of them singletons. Germline CDR1 SGHRS, CDR2 YFSETQ. The CDR3 is made up of 15 amino acids. The V end lost 2 bases, the J end lost 2 bases, and 11 bases lay between the germline ends. The sequence derives from a male donor in good health and CMV-seronegative. The sample was PBMCs. The V gene is TRBV5-1, the J gene TRBJ1-5, with D possibly being TRBD1 (6 bases). CDR3 nucleotides: TGCGCCAGCAGCTTCAGTGCAGGGGGCAATCAGCCCCAGCATTTT. Translating gives CASSFSAGGNQPQHF.